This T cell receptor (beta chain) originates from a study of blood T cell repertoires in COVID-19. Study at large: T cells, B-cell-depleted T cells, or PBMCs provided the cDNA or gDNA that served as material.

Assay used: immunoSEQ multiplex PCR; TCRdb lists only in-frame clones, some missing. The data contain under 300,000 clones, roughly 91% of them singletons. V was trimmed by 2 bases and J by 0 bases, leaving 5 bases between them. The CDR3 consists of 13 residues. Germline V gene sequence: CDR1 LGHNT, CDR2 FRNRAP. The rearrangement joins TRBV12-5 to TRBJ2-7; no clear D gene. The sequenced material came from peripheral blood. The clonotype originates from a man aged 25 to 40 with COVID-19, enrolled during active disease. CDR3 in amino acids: CASGLWSSYEQYF. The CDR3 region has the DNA TGTGCTAGTGGTTTGTGGAGCTCCTACGAGCAGTACTTC.